The subject of this entry is one T cell receptor (beta chain). It has no known antigen specificity. No base quality information exists; no much larger clone differs at one position. Cut back by 5 bases and 2 bases, the V and J ends lie 9 bases apart. Looking up the germline V gene yields CDR1 WSHSY and CDR2 SAAADI. The CDR3 holds 13 amino acids from the cysteine to the phenylalanine. Only CDR3 DNA remains: 39 bases, in frame from the first base. CD8 naive samples were CD45RO-negative cells positively selected for CCR7, giving a CD45RA+CCR7+ population that excluded TemRA cells. Donors were healthy HIV-negative adults with no recently reported acute infections or vaccinations. All donors were Caucasian adults living in Nashville, Tennessee, USA. After blood collection by leukapheresis, PBMCs were isolated using Ficoll-Histopaque density gradient centrifugation and then cryopreserved in the vapor phase of liquid nitrogen. Analytical flow cytometry was used to check the purity and quantity of every magnetically sorted T cell population. Genomic DNA was isolated from each sorted fraction and quantified by UV absorbance on a Nanodrop 2000c.

The data were taken from a study of shared clonotypes between healthy human individuals (dated by TCRdb to the early 2020s). Context from the whole study: Three men and a couple of women, aged 18 to 49 years, made up the cohort. Libraries were prepared and TCR repertoires were sequenced by different laboratories using diverse techniques, in order to increase sequencing depth and limit assay-specific biases. Leukapheresis yielded between about 0.94 and 10 billion PBMCs per donor. For each donor, three plates each were used for CD4 naive and CD4 memory, two plates were used for CD8 naive, and one plate was used for CD8 memory. To estimate repertoire size and how much clonotypes are shared between individuals, the study performed deep sequencing of blood TCR repertoires from 4 to 6 healthy adults.

Using the deep immunoSEQ assay, multiplex PCR amplified TCR CDR3 regions from genomic DNA. For each cell subset, the extracted genomic DNA was distributed evenly across all wells of several immunoSEQ 96-well plates, and each plate served as one replicate. Each replicate PCR for sorted subsets received about 180 ng genomic DNA, equal to some 32,000 T cell genomes. The purified libraries were quantified using a Qubit 3.0 fluorometer, sized with a Bioanalyzer 2100, and then quantified again using the KAPA Library Quantification kit. A separate single-read 150-cycle Illumina NextSeq 550 flow cell was used to sequence each immunoSEQ 96-well plate. In the paper's pipeline: Because only junctional sequences without quality scores were contained in the immunoSEQ output, filtering matching that applied to full-length reads could not be performed. Sequences were annotated with PyIR, a Python wrapper for IgBLAST v1.9, using IMGT germline references to assign V/J genes and CDR3. Reads were filtered out if the reads had weak V/J assignments (E-value above 1e-6), no CDR3, stop codons, out-of-frame junctions, or ambiguous translated residues. V3J clonotypes were defined as sequences sharing an identical inferred V gene, J gene, and CDR3 amino acid sequence. To compute the percentage overlap between repertoires, the number of shared unique clonotypes was divided by the size of the smaller repertoire. Repertoire richness was assessed with RTK rarefaction, the Chao1 estimator, and Recon v2.1 estimates of unobserved clonotypes. Generation probabilities for all TCRbeta clonotypes obtained by the gDNA method from a few donors were computed using OLGA. The clones in this table, taken by TCRdb from immuneACCESS, are in-frame only. Not every clone is retained; where verified, under half of the shortfall comes from an unresolved V gene, and the cause of the rest is unknown. Clone size and V and J calls were adopted from that table, with D and trimming inferred from the DNA. In this sample the table shows 2 million or so clones, approximately 95% of which occur a single time. About 1.1% of the sample is held by the ten biggest clonotypes.

The study at large found these results: Based on pairwise subsampling, the degree of clonotype sharing among donors was expected to be affected by sequencing depth. Only blood was sampled, and tissue TCR repertoires likely differ from those in blood. Rarefaction of sorted-subset datasets indicated incomplete sequencing despite the large sequencing depth. Because the study included a small number of donors, the genetic and exposure-history diversity represented was limited. Naive subsets generally had larger estimated clonotype richness than memory subsets did. Compared with non-shared clonotypes, the clonotypes found in all four sorted-subset donors had higher generation probabilities. Across four donors, roughly 5% of naive CD4, roughly 3.5% of naive CD8, 2.3% of memory CD4, and about 0.44% of memory CD8 clonotypes were shared.

The clonotype comes from a man in his late teens or twenties in good health. The specimen sequenced was naive CD8+ T cells sorted from blood. The cell subset or site label here, explained by the study, means: CD45RA+CCR7+. Recombination joined TRBV10-2 with TRBJ1-1; no D gene call is confident. The CDR3 loop reads CASSPRFNTEAFF. The sequenced DNA is TGCGCCAGCAGTCCGAGATTTAACACTGAAGCTTTCTTT.